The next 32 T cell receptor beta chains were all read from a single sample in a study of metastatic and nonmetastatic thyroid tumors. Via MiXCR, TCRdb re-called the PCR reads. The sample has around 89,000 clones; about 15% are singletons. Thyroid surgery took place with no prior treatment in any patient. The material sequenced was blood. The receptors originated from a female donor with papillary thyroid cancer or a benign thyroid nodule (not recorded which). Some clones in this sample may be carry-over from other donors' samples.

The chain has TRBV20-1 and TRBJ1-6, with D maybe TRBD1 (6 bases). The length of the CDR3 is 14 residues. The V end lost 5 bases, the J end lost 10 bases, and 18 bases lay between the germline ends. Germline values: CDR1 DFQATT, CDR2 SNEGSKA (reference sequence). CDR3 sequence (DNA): TGCAGTGCTGGGGGAACAGGGTGGGGATCACCCCTCCACTTT. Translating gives CSAGGTGWGSPLHF.

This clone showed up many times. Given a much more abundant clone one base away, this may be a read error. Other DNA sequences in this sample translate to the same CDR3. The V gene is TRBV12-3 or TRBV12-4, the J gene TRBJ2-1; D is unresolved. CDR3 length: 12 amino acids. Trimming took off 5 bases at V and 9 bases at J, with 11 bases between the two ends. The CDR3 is CASSPGSGEQFF. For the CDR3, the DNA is TGTGCCAGCAGTCCTGGTAGTGGTGAGCAGTTCTTC.

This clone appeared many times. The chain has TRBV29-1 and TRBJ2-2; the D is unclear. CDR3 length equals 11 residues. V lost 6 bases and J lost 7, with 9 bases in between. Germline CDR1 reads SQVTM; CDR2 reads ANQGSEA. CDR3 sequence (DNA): TGCAGCGTCAATAAGGGCGGGGAGCTGTTTTTT. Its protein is CSVNKGGELFF.

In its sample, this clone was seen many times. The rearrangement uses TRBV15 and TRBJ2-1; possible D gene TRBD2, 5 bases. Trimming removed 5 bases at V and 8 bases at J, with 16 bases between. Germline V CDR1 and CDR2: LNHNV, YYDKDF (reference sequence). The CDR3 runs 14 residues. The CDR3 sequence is CATSHTQIGDEQFF. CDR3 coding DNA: TGTGCCACCAGCCACACCCAGATCGGGGATGAGCAGTTCTTC.

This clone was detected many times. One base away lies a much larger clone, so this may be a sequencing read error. The CDR3 DNA is TGTGCCATCGATACGGGGAGCTCTCGGGACGAGCAGTACTTC. It yields the protein CAIDTGSSRDEQYF. The chain uses TRBV10-3 and TRBJ2-7; weak D call: TRBD2 (5 bases). The CDR3 has 14 amino acids. Germline loops: CDR1 ENHRY, CDR2 SYGVKD. Trimming stripped 8 bases from V and 5 bases from J, with 19 bases between.

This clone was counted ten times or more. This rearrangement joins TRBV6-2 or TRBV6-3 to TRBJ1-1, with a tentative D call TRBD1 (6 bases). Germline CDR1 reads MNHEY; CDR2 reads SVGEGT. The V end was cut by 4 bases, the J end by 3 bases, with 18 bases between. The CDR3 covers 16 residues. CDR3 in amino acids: CASSLSGARRDTEAFF. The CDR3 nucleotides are TGTGCCAGCAGTTTATCAGGGGCCCGCAGGGACACTGAAGCTTTCTTT.

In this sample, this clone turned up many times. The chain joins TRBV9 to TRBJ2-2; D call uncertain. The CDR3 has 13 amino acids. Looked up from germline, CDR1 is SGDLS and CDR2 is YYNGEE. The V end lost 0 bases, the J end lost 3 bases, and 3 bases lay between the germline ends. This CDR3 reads CASSVVDTGELFF. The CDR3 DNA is TGTGCCAGCAGCGTAGTTGACACCGGGGAGCTGTTTTTT.

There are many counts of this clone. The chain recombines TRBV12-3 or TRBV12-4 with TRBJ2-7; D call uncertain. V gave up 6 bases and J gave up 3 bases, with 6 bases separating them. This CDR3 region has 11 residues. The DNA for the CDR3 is TGTGCCAGCAGCGTTGACTACGAGCAGTACTTC. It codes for CASSVDYEQYF.

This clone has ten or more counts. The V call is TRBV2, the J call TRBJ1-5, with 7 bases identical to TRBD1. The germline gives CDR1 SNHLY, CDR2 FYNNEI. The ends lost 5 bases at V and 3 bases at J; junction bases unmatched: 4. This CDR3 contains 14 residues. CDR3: CASSRTGPNQPQHF. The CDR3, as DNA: TGTGCCAGCAGTCGGACAGGCCCCAATCAGCCCCAGCATTTT.

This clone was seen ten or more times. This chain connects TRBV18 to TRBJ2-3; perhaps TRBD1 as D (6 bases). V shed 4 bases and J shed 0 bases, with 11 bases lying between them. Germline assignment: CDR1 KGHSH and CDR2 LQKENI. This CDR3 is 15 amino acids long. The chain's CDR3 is CASSQQGTSTDTQYF. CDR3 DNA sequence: TGTGCCAGCTCACAACAGGGTACTAGCACAGATACGCAGTATTTT.

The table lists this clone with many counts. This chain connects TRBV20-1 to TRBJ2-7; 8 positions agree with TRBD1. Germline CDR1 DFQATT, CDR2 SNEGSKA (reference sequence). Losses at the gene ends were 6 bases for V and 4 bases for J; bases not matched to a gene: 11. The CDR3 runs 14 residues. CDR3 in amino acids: CSATTVQGDYEQYF. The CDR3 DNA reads TGCAGTGCCACGACGGTACAGGGGGATTACGAGCAGTACTTC.

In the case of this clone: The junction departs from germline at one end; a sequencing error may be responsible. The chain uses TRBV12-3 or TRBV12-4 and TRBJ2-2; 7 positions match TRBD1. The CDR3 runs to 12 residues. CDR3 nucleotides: TGTGTCAGCAGTACAGGGGCCGGGGAGATGTTTTTT. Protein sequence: CVSSTGAGEMFF.

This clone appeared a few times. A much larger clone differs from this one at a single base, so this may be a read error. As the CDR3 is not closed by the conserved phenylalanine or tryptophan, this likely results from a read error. The CDR3 is CASSFKPGTDSYEQYL. For the CDR3, the DNA is TGTGCCAGCAGTTTTAAACCCGGGACAGACTCCTACGAGCAGTACCTC. J is TRBJ2-7 and V is TRBV25-1; 7 positions match TRBD1. Germline V lookup: CDR1 MGHDK, CDR2 SYGVNS. The CDR3 spans 16 residues. The junction had 10 bases not matched to a gene; V was cut back by 5 bases and J by 0 bases.

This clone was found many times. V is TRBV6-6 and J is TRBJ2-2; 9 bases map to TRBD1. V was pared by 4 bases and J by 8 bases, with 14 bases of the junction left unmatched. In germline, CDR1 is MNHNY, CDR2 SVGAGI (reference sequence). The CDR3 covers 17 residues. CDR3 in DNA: TGTGCCAGCAGTTCACAGGGGGCTAAGGCCAAGCCGGGGGAGCTGTTTTTT. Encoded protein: CASSSQGAKAKPGELFF.

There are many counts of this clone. CDR3 bases: TGTGCCAGCAGCCAAATGACAGGGCACGAGCAGTACTTC. This translates into CASSQMTGHEQYF. The chain carries TRBV11-3 and TRBJ2-7, with 7 bases matching TRBD1. Germline V gene sequence: CDR1 SGHNT, CDR2 YENEEA. Unmatched junction bases numbered 6, after V lost 5 bases and J lost 5 bases. The CDR3 contains 13 residues.

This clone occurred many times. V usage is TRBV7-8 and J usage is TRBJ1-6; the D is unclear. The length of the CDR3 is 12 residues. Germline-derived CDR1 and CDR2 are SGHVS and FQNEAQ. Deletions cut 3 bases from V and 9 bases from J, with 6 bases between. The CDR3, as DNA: TGTGCCAGCAGCTTTTTGGGTTCACCCCTCCACTTT. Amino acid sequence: CASSFLGSPLHF.

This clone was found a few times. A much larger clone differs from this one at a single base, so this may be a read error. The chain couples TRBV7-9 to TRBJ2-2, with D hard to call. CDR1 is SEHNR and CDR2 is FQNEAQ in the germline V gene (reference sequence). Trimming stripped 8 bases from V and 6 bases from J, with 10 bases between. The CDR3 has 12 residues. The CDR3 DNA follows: TGTGCCAGCGCCGATGGACCCGGGGAGCTGTTTTTT. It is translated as CASADGPGELFF.

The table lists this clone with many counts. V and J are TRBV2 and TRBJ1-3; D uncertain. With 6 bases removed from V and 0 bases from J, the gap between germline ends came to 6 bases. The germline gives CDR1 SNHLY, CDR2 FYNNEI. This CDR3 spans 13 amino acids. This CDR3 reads CASSQSSGNTIYF. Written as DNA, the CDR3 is TGTGCCAGCAGCCAGAGCTCTGGAAACACCATATATTTT.

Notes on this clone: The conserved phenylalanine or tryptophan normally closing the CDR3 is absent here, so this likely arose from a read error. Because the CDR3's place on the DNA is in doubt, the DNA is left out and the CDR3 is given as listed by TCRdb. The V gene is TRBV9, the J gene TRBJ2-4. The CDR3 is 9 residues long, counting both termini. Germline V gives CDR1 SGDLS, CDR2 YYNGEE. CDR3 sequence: CASSVTPGG.

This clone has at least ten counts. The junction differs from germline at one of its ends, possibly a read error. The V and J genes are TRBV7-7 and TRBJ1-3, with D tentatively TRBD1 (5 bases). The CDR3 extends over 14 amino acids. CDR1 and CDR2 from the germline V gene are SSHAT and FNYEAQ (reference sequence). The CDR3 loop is CASSQTADENTIYF. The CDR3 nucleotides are TGTGCTAGCAGCCAGACAGCTGACGAAAACACCATATATTTT.

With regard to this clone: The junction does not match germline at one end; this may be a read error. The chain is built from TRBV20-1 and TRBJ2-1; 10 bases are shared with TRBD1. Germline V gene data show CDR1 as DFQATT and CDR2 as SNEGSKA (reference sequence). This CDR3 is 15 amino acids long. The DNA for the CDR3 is TGCAGTGCTGTAATGCGACAGGGGGCCTACAATGATCAGTTCTTC. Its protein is CSAVMRQGAYNDQFF.

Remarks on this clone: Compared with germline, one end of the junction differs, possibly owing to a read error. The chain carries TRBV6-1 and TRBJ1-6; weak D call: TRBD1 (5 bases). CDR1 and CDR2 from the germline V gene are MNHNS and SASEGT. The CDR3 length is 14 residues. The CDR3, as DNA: TGTGCCAGCAGAGGAAGGGAAGCAGGGTCACCCCTACACTTT. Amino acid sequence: CASRGREAGSPLHF.

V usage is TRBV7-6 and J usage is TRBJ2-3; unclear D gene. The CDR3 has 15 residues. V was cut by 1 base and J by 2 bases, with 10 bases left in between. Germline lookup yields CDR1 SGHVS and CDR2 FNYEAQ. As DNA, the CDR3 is TGTGCCAGCAGCTTAGTGGTTGGGGACACAGATACGCAGTATTTT. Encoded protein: CASSLVVGDTDTQYF.

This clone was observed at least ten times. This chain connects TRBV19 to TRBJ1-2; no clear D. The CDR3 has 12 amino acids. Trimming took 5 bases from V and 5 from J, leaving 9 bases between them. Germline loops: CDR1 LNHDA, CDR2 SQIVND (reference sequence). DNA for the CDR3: TGTGCCAGTAGTTCCCCTGCATATGGCTACACCTTC. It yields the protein CASSSPAYGYTF.

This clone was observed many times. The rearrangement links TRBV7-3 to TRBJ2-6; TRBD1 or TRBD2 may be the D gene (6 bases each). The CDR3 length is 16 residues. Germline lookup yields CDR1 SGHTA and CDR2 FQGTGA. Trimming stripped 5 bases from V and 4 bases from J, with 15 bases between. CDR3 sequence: CASSPRGGTGANVLTF. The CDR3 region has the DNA TGTGCCAGCAGCCCGCGAGGGGGGACCGGGGCCAACGTCCTGACTTTC.

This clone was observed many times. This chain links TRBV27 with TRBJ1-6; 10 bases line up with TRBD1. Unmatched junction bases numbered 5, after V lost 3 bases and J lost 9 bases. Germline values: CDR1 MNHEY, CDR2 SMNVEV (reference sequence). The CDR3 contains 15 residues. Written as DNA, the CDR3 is TGTGCCAGCAGTTTCCGACAGGGGGCAGGTTCACCCCTCCACTTT. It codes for CASSFRQGAGSPLHF.

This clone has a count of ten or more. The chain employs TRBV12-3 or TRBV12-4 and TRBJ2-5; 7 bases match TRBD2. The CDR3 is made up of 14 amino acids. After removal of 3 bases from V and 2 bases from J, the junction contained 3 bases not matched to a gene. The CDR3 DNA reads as TGTGCCAGCAGTTTCTCGGGGGGTCAAGAGACCCAGTACTTC. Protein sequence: CASSFSGGQETQYF.

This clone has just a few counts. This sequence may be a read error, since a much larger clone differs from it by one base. The CDR3 protein is CASSQAPPVHGYTF. Here the CDR3 DNA reads TGTGCCAGCAGCCAAGCCCCCCCAGTCCATGGCTACACCTTC. This chain links TRBV6-1 with TRBJ1-2; D uncertain. Germline V CDR1 and CDR2: MNHNS, SASEGT. The CDR3 length is 14 residues. Trimming pared 6 bases from V and 6 bases from J, leaving 17 bases between.

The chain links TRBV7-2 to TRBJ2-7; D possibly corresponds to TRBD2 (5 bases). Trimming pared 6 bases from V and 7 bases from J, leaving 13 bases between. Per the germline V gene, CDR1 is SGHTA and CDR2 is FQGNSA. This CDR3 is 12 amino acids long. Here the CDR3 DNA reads TGTGCCAGCAGTTTCGGACCGGGGGAGCAGTACTTC. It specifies CASSFGPGEQYF.

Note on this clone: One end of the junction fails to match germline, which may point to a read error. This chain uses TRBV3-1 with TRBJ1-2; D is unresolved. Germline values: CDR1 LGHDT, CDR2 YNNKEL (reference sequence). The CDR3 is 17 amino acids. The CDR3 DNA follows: TGTGCCAGCATCCAAGAAGCCGGTACAGCCTTCTTCTATGGCTACACCTTC. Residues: CASIQEAGTAFFYGYTF. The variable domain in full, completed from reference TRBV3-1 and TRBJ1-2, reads DTAVSQTPKYLVTQMGNDKSIKCEQNLGHDTMYWYKQDSKKFLKIMFSYNNKELIINETVPNRFSPKSPDKAHLNLHINSLELGDSAVYFCASIQEAGTAFFYGYTFGSGTRLTVV.

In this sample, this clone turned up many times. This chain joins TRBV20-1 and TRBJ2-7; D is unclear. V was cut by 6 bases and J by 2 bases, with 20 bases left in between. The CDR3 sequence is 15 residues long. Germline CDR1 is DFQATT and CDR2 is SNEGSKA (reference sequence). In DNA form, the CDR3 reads TGCAGTGCCCCCGATCGGGCTCCTGGGGCCTACGAGCAGTACTTC. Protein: CSAPDRAPGAYEQYF.

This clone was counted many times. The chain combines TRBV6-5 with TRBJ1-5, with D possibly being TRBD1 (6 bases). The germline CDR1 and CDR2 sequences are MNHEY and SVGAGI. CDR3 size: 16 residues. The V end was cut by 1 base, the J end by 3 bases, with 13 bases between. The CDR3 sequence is CASSYYRVEINQPQHF. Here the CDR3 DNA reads TGTGCCAGCAGTTACTACAGGGTGGAGATCAATCAGCCCCAGCATTTT.